The entry below describes one TCR beta chain. Between the trimmed V and J ends, which lost 6 bases and 1 base, there was a span of 7 bases. This CDR3 region has 13 residues. CDR1 is MNHNS and CDR2 is SASEGT in the germline V gene. This sample is drawn from a study of shared clonotypes between healthy human individuals. Data came from immunoSEQ multiplex PCR; TCRdb stores just in-frame clones and leaves some out. Of around 750,000 clones listed, around 67% are singletons. Sequencing input: memory CD4+ T cells sorted from blood. The sample's subset: CD45RA-negative fraction. The receptor was isolated from a young woman in good health. The chain joins TRBV6-1 to TRBJ1-5; D gene unclear. The CDR3 sequence: CASSSHSNQPQHF. In DNA, the CDR3 is TGTGCCAGCAGCAGCCACAGCAATCAGCCCCAGCATTTT.